These 6 T cell receptor beta chains originate from one sample sequenced in a study of cytomegalovirus exposure and HLA in healthy donors. It was with 60 Vbeta and 13 Jbeta primers that the PCR ran. The protocol was immunoSEQ multiplex PCR, while the TCRdb copy is restricted to in-frame clones and leaves out a portion. The sample has about 170,000 clones; approximately 84% are singletons. What was sequenced was PBMCs. All receptors derive from a girl aged 5-17 years in good health and CMV-seropositive.

This clone was detected once. The V gene is TRBV5-1, the J gene TRBJ2-5; 10 nucleotides align to TRBD1. The CDR3 runs to 18 residues. Germline CDR1 reads SGHRS; CDR2 reads YFSETQ. J was trimmed by 5 bases and V by 6 bases; bases with no gene match: 19. The CDR3 bases are TGCGCCAGCAACCCCAACGTAGGGGACAGGGGAGGCGGGGAGACCCAGTACTTC. Protein sequence: CASNPNVGDRGGGETQYF.

CDR3 region: CASSQEAEGTEAFF. As DNA, the CDR3 is TGTGCCAGCAGCCAAGAGGCCGAGGGCACTGAAGCTTTCTTT. V and J are TRBV4-2 and TRBJ1-1; D unclear. Trimming stripped 0 bases from V and 4 bases from J, with 9 bases between. The germline CDR1 and CDR2 sequences are LGHNA and YNFKEQ. The CDR3 is 14 amino acids.

This chain uses TRBV19 with TRBJ1-6; unclear D gene. The CDR3 totals 17 residues. V lost 3 bases to trimming and J lost 3 bases, with 15 bases between them. The germline V gene encodes CDR1 LNHDA and CDR2 SQIVND (reference sequence). The CDR3 is CASSIRPSLYYNSPLHF. Written as DNA, the CDR3 is TGTGCCAGTAGTATTCGTCCCTCTCTATACTATAATTCACCCCTCCACTTT.

On this clone itself: One end of the junction varies from germline; a read error may be responsible. The chain uses TRBV7-6 and TRBJ2-1; the match to TRBD2 covers 10 bases. This CDR3 has 11 amino acids. The germline V gene encodes CDR1 SGHVS and CDR2 FNYEAQ. The chain's CDR3 is CASSLSGGAVF. In nucleotides, the CDR3 is TGTGCCAGCAGCTTAAGCGGGGGGGCCGTCTTC.

The rearrangement joins TRBV7-8 to TRBJ2-1, with a weak D call TRBD2 (6 bases). Germline V gives CDR1 SGHVS, CDR2 FQNEAQ. The V end was cut by 1 base, the J end by 1 base, with 11 bases between. The CDR3 has 16 residues. In DNA, the CDR3 is TGTGCCAGCAGCTTAGGGACTAATCCATCCTACAATGAGCAGTTCTTC. Translation: CASSLGTNPSYNEQFF.

The DNA for the CDR3 is TGTGCCAGTAGTATGGGACAGGACTATGGCTACACCTTC. Translating it yields CASSMGQDYGYTF. This chain uses TRBV19 with TRBJ1-2, with 8 bases that match TRBD1. Germline lookup yields CDR1 LNHDA and CDR2 SQIVND (reference sequence). Trimming took 3 bases from V and 3 from J; bases not matched to a gene: 0. The CDR3 consists of 13 residues.